The 8 T cell receptor beta chains in this list originate from one sample, sequenced in a study of blood T cell repertoires in COVID-19. Profiled with immunoSEQ multiplex PCR; TCRdb holds only in-frame clones, not every one. In the table there are 250,000 or so clones, around 90% of which are singletons. Material: PBMCs or T cells enriched from blood (not recorded which). Every receptor here comes from a man aged 25 to 40 who had recovered from COVID-19.

J is TRBJ2-2 and V is TRBV5-1; D is unclear. CDR3 size: 13 residues. CDR1 and CDR2 from the germline V gene are SGHRS and YFSETQ. V was shortened by 4 bases and J by 5 bases, with 9 bases between the two germline ends. The CDR3: CASSMTVTGELFF. CDR3 in DNA: TGCGCCAGCAGCATGACTGTAACCGGGGAGCTGTTTTTT.

The chain has TRBV2 and TRBJ1-1, with a tentative D call TRBD1 (5 bases). Germline CDR1 SNHLY, CDR2 FYNNEI. V gave up 4 bases and J gave up 1 base, with 10 bases separating them. The CDR3 contains 14 residues. The CDR3 sequence: CASSVIGENTEAFF. CDR3 DNA: TGTGCCAGCAGTGTAATAGGGGAGAACACTGAAGCTTTCTTT. The full variable domain, in which reference TRBV2 and TRBJ1-1 provide the parts outside the CDR3, is EPEVTQTPSHQVTQMGQEVILRCVPISNHLYFYWYRQILGQKVEFLVSFYNNEISEKSEIFDDQFSVERPDGSNFTLKIRSTKLEDSAMYFCASSVIGENTEAFFGQGTRLTVV.

V and J are TRBV27 and TRBJ1-1, with D maybe TRBD1 (6 bases). Germline V gene lookup returns CDR1 MNHEY and CDR2 SMNVEV (reference sequence). V was trimmed by 0 bases and J by 6 bases, leaving 8 bases between them. The length of the CDR3 is 13 residues. The CDR3 coding sequence is TGTGCCAGCAGTTTATCAGGACAGTCTGAAGCTTTCTTT. Translation: CASSLSGQSEAFF.

The chain links TRBV7-2 to TRBJ1-1; a possible D gene is TRBD1 (5 bases). The V gene's germline CDR1 is SGHTA and CDR2 FQGNSA. The CDR3 is 13 amino acids. The V end lost 1 base, the J end lost 10 bases, and 13 bases lay between the germline ends. The CDR3 region has the DNA TGTGCCAGCAGCTTAGATGTGAGACAGAGAGCTTTCTTT. Translated, it gives CASSLDVRQRAFF.

The genes are TRBV9 and TRBJ2-7, with D tentatively TRBD1 (5 bases). Trimming took 0 bases from V and 4 from J, leaving 14 bases between them. The germline CDR1 and CDR2 sequences are SGDLS and YYNGEE. This CDR3 comprises 15 residues. The chain's CDR3 is CASSVGPGKGYEQYF. The DNA of the CDR3 is TGTGCCAGCAGCGTAGGCCCAGGGAAAGGGTACGAGCAGTACTTC.

CDR3 DNA sequence: TGTGCCAGCCGGGCGGTAGGGGGCAACTATGGCTACACCTTC. Its translation is CASRAVGGNYGYTF. The V and J genes are TRBV6-5 and TRBJ1-2; TRBD1 matches at 7 bases. The CDR3 extends over 14 amino acids. Germline V gene lookup returns CDR1 MNHEY and CDR2 SVGAGI. The V gene end was trimmed by 8 bases and the J gene end by 2 bases; junction bases not matched to a gene: 8.

The chain is built from TRBV15 and TRBJ2-1, with TRBD2 identical over 15 bases. J was trimmed by 10 bases and V by 2 bases; bases with no gene match: 3. Germline values: CDR1 LNHNV, CDR2 YYDKDF (reference sequence). The CDR3 runs to 15 residues. Here the CDR3 reads CATSRFGTSGREQFF. CDR3 in DNA: TGTGCCACCAGCAGATTCGGGACTAGCGGGAGGGAGCAGTTCTTC.

The chain uses TRBV10-3 and TRBJ2-1; D is uncertain. Trimming left V 2 bases short and J 10 bases short, with 6 bases between. From germline, CDR1 is ENHRY and CDR2 SYGVKD. The CDR3 sequence is 11 residues long. This chain's CDR3 is CAISESREQFF. The DNA for the CDR3 is TGTGCCATCAGTGAGAGCAGGGAGCAGTTCTTC.